This T cell receptor (beta chain) is from a study of blood T cell repertoires in COVID-19. Background on the study: Sites across the United States, Italy and Spain contributed samples from acute and convalescent COVID-19. PBMCs, B-cell-depleted T cells, or T cells provided the cDNA or gDNA that made up the material.

From germline, CDR1 is MGHRA and CDR2 YSYEKL. This CDR3 contains 15 residues. V lost 1 base and J lost 3, with 12 bases in between. TCRdb's copy holds only in-frame clones and misses some; the assay was immunoSEQ multiplex PCR. The sample shows a few hundred thousand clones, roughly nine tenths of them seen only once. The sequenced sample was PBMCs or T cells enriched from blood (not recorded which). The sequence was collected from a woman in her thirties who had recovered from COVID-19. The chain employs TRBV4-1 and TRBJ1-2; perhaps TRBD1 as D (5 bases). The CDR3 loop is CASSQAPGRYYGYTF. CDR3 DNA: TGCGCCAGCAGCCAAGCGCCAGGGAGGTACTATGGCTACACCTTC.